The text below deals with one T cell receptor beta chain. What it binds is not known. This sample is part of a study of T cell responses to AZD1222 COVID-19 vaccine. V shed 5 bases and J 8 bases; nucleotides not matched to a gene: 11. CDR1 and CDR2 from the germline V gene are SEHNR and FQNEAQ (reference sequence). The CDR3 consists of 15 residues. The method was immunoSEQ multiplex PCR; TCRdb's version includes in-frame clones alone and lacks a portion of them. This table has about 21,000 clones, 82% appearing once. Whole-study findings and limits: The peak T cell response came first, and repertoires were sampled only after it.

Sequencing used peripheral blood, obtained on day 0 of AZD1222 vaccination. The rearrangement links TRBV7-9 to TRBJ2-4; TRBD1 matches 8 bases. This receptor was obtained from an adult in good health. The CDR3 DNA sequence: TGTGCCAGCAGCCTATCGCAGGGGGCGCCGGACATTCAGTACTTC. It is translated as CASSLSQGAPDIQYF. Looking up the rest from reference TRBV7-9 and TRBJ2-4 gives the full variable domain: DTGVSQNPRHKITKRGQNVTFRCDPISEHNRLYWYRQTLGQGPEFLTYFQNEAQLEKSRLLSDRFSAERPKGSFSTLEIQRTEQGDSAMYLCASSLSQGAPDIQYFGAGTRLSVL.